Presented here are 2 T cell receptor beta chains from one specimen sequenced in a study of T cells in Graves' hyperthyroidism and ophthalmopathy. Amplification yielded TCR beta CDR3 regions, with RNA transcripts as the source. HTBI primers were used for first-round RT-PCR of the TCR CDR3. One entry per CDR3 protein results from TCRdb running MiXCR on the multiplex PCR reads. The data contain 500,000 to 600,000 distinct CDR3 sequences, over 15% of them singletons. The sequenced sample consisted of blood. The receptors originated from a woman between 18 and 30 years old with Graves' hyperthyroidism.

This clonotype appeared many times. CDR3 nucleotides: TGTGCCAGCAGCTTAGGAAGCGGGGGAATCACAGATACGCAGTATTTT. Protein: CASSLGSGGITDTQYF. This rearrangement joins TRBV11-3 to TRBJ2-3; 8 nucleotides align to TRBD2. V trimming: 1 base; J trimming: 2 bases; junction bases outside the gene matches: 5. Germline-derived CDR1 and CDR2 are SGHNT and YENEEA. CDR3 length equals 16 residues.

V usage is TRBV19 and J usage is TRBJ1-2; D possibly corresponds to TRBD1 (6 bases). CDR3 length equals 14 residues. The germline CDR1 and CDR2 sequences are LNHDA and SQIVND (reference sequence). The V end was cut by 5 bases, the J end by 8 bases, with 18 bases between. CDR3 loop: CASSPQDSGPGYTF. In DNA, the CDR3 is TGTGCCAGTAGTCCCCAGGACAGTGGCCCCGGCTACACCTTC.